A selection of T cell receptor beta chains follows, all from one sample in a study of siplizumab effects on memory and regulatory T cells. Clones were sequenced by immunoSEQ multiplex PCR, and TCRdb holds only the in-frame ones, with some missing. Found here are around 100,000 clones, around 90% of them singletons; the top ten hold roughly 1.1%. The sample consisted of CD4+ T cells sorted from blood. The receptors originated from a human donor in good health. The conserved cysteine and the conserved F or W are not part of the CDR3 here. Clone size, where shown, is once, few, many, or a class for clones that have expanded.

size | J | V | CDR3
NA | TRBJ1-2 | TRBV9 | ASSGTGTSHGYT
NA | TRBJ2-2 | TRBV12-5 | ARAPTLSRAWVGELF
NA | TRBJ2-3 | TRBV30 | AWRTSGSGDTQY
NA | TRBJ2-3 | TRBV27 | ASSKLADPLDTQY
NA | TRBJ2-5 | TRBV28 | ASSSVIGQQETQY
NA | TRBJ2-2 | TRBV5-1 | ASSLAISNTGELF
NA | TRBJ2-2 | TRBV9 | ASSDTGVGTGELF
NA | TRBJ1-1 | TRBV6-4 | ASSEPGREDTEAF
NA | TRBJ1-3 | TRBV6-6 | ASSYRTGNTIY
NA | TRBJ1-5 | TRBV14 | ASSQDRPGTNQPQH
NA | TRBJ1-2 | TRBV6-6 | ASSKSKQGAGGYT
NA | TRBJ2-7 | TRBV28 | ASSAPPGQNYEQY
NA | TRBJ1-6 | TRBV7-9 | ASSLEQYNSPLH
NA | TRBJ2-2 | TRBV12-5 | ASGLVRGLLIWNTGELF
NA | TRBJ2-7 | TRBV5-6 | ASSLYAGKANEQY
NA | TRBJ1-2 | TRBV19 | ASSSDRVANYGYT
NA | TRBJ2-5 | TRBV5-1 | ASSPPEGLQETQY
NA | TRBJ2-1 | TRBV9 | ASSTDLAGGFLEQF
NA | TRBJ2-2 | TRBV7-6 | ASSLAGGTGELF
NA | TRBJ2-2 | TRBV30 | AWGAGASNTGELF
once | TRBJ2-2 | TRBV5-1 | ASSWDSNTGELF
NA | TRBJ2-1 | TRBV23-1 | ASSQGSEGSAPNLNEQF
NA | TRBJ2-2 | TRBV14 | ASSQKTTGELF
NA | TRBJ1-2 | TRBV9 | ASSGTHEGYT
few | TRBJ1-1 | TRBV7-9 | ASSLWVENTEAF
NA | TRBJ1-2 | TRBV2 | ASSLNPIYGYT
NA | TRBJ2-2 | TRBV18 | ASSPLDRGPGTGELF
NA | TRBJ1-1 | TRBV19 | ASRSTGKGLNTEAF
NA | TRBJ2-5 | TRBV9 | ASSGGLAGLTQTQY
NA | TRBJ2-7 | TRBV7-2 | ASSQTASGGSYEQY
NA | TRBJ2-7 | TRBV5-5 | ASSHRPGDYEQY
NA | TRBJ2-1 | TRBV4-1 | ASSLTSGTSGVNEQF
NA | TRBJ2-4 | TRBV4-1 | ASSPFGPVENIQY
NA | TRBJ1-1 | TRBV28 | ASSRRARGTEAF
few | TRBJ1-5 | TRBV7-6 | ASSPQGAQH
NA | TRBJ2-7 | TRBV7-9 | ASSLSYTTYEQY
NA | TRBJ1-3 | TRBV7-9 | ASSLALGNTIY
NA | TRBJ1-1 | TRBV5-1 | ASSLVRVGTEAF
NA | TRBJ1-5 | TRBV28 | ASSTRGYNQPQH
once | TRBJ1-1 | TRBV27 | ASSNIDRGRTEAF
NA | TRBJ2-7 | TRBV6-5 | ASSPRPHTIEQY
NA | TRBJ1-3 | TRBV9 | ASSVGRTGNTIY
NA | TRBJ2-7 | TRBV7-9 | ASSPRSQGSEQY
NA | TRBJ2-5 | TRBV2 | ASTNREILETQY
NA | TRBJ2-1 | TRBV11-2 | ASSFRGENEQF
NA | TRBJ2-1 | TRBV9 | ASSVVGAEQF